This TCR beta chain was retrieved from a study of cytomegalovirus exposure and HLA in healthy donors. This clone was recorded only once. The PCR contained 60 Vbeta and 13 Jbeta primers. The method was immunoSEQ multiplex PCR; TCRdb's version includes in-frame clones alone and lacks a portion of them. This sample has 150,000 to 160,000 clones, with roughly 74% found just once. Trimming cost V 2 bases and J 0 bases; bases outside gene matches: 2. CDR3 length: 16 residues. Germline assignment: CDR1 SNHLY and CDR2 FYNNEI. This chain uses TRBV2 with TRBJ2-2, with 8 positions matching TRBD1. The sequence came from a man between 18 and 29 years old in good health and CMV-seronegative. Material for sequencing was PBMCs. DNA of the CDR3: TGTGCCAGCAGTGAATCAGGGGGCGCGAACACCGGGGAGCTGTTTTTT. Its translation: CASSESGGANTGELFF.